The 18 T cell receptor beta chains below were found in one sample sequenced in a study of blood T cell repertoires in COVID-19. Measured with immunoSEQ multiplex PCR; TCRdb has only the in-frame clones, and not every one. Seen here are 220,000 or so clones, approximately 80% observed once, and the top ten hold 3% to 4%. Source material: PBMCs or T cells enriched from blood (not recorded which). These receptors were taken from a woman aged 55-69 years who had recovered from COVID-19.

CDR3 nucleotide sequence: TGTGCCACCAGCAGCCCTTGGGAGGGAGGGACTGAAGCTTTCTTT. The encoded protein is CATSSPWEGGTEAFF. The chain couples TRBV15 to TRBJ1-1; D not certain. CDR1 LNHNV and CDR2 YYDKDF come from the germline V gene (reference sequence). This CDR3 is 15 amino acids long. Trimming took 3 bases from V and 5 from J, leaving 16 bases between them.

The CDR3: CASSLGLGVWDTEAFF. In DNA form, the CDR3 reads TGTGCCAGCAGCTTGGGTCTCGGGGTTTGGGACACTGAAGCTTTCTTT. The rearrangement uses TRBV5-5 and TRBJ1-1; no definite D call. Deletions cut 0 bases from V and 3 bases from J, with 15 bases between. The CDR3 runs to 16 residues. Per germline, CDR1 SGHKS and CDR2 YYEKEE (reference sequence).

The V call is TRBV10-3, the J call TRBJ2-7; the D gene is possibly TRBD2 (6 bases). The CDR3 extends over 13 amino acids. Looked up from germline, CDR1 is ENHRY and CDR2 is SYGVKD. V was trimmed by 4 bases and J by 2 bases, leaving 9 bases between them. CDR3 sequence reads: CAISARGTYEQYF. CDR3 coding DNA: TGTGCCATCAGTGCGCGGGGAACCTACGAGCAGTACTTC.

V gene TRBV6-2 or TRBV6-3 combines with J gene TRBJ1-2, with D tentatively TRBD1 (5 bases). Germline-derived CDR1 and CDR2 are MNHEY and SVGEGT. This CDR3 is built from 13 residues. Trimming cost V 3 bases and J 7 bases, with 12 bases left between them. The CDR3 is CASSYQGFGGYTF. CDR3 bases: TGTGCCAGCAGTTATCAGGGTTTCGGTGGCTACACCTTC.

This clone was detected only once. This sequence joins TRBV3-1 (or the pseudogene TRBV3-2) and TRBJ2-7; 12 nucleotides agree with TRBD2. This CDR3 region has 15 residues. Trimming took 4 bases from V and 0 from J; bases not matched to a gene: 1. Germline CDR1 reads LGHDT; CDR2 reads YNNKEL (reference sequence). The CDR3 coding sequence is TGTGCCAGCAGCCCGACTAGCGGGAGCTCCTACGAGCAGTACTTC. Its protein is CASSPTSGSSYEQYF.

There are a few counts of this clone. The chain employs TRBV7-2 and TRBJ1-3; D not resolved. Germline V gives CDR1 SGHTA, CDR2 FQGNSA. Trimming shortened V by 2 bases and J by 4 bases, and 12 bases separated the two germline ends. The CDR3 consists of 15 residues. The CDR3 nucleotides read TGTGCCAGCAGCTTACGGGTGCTATCCGGAAACACCATATATTTT. Amino acid sequence: CASSLRVLSGNTIYF.

J is TRBJ2-7 and V is TRBV6-5; perhaps TRBD1 as D (5 bases). V was pared by 8 bases and J by 0 bases, with 17 bases between. The germline CDR1 and CDR2 sequences are MNHEY and SVGAGI. This CDR3 region has 15 residues. The CDR3: CASVLERGSSYEQYF. The CDR3 DNA sequence: TGTGCCAGCGTACTGGAAAGGGGTAGCTCCTACGAGCAGTACTTC.

The chain carries TRBV18 and TRBJ2-1; D unresolved. The CDR3 covers 11 residues. The germline CDR1 and CDR2 sequences are KGHSH and LQKENI. V lost 3 bases and J 10 bases, leaving 7 bases between the germline ends. DNA of the CDR3: TGTGCCAGCTCACCCACATTCGAGCAGTTCTTC. Translation: CASSPTFEQFF.

The rearrangement joins TRBV5-5 to TRBJ1-1, with 8 bases that match TRBD1. The germline V gene has CDR1 SGHKS and CDR2 YYEKEE (reference sequence). V dropped 1 base and J dropped 6; count of bases not matched to a gene: 8. The CDR3 sequence is 15 residues long. The CDR3 nucleotides are TGTGCCAGCAGCTTGATCATCCAGGGGGCCGCTGAAGCTTTCTTT. This encodes CASSLIIQGAAEAFF.

V and J are TRBV27 and TRBJ2-3, with TRBD2 identical over 9 bases. The CDR3 has 17 residues. The J segment lost 5 bases and the V segment lost 2 bases, leaving 11 bases of the junction unmatched. Germline values: CDR1 MNHEY, CDR2 SMNVEV (reference sequence). The CDR3 sequence is CASSLKGIAGAIDTQYF. In nucleotides, the CDR3 is TGTGCCAGCAGTTTAAAGGGGATAGCGGGGGCTATAGATACGCAGTATTTT.

This clone has just a few counts. This rearrangement joins TRBV11-2 to TRBJ2-3; no firm D call. The CDR3 is 12 amino acids. V dropped 5 bases and J dropped 2 bases, with 5 bases sitting between them. Germline V gene sequence: CDR1 SGHAT, CDR2 FQNNGV. The CDR3 nucleotides read TGTGCCAGCAGCCGCGTCACAGATACGCAGTATTTT. Translation gives CASSRVTDTQYF.

The table lists this clone with a few counts. V usage is TRBV6-1 and J usage is TRBJ1-4; no clear D. The CDR3 has 15 residues. V gave up 2 bases and J gave up 8 bases, with 15 bases separating them. The germline V gene has CDR1 MNHNS and CDR2 SASEGT. The CDR3 region has the DNA TGTGCCAGCAGTGAACGAAGTTTGGGAGGGGAAAAACTGTTTTTT. Translation gives CASSERSLGGEKLFF.

The rearrangement joins TRBV10-3 to TRBJ1-6, with 8 bases identical to TRBD1. This CDR3 region has 14 residues. The ends lost 4 bases at V and 6 bases at J; junction bases unmatched: 2. Germline V gene lookup returns CDR1 ENHRY and CDR2 SYGVKD. The CDR3 sequence: CAISGGQGNSPLHF. Here the CDR3 DNA reads TGTGCCATCAGTGGTGGACAGGGTAATTCACCCCTCCACTTT.

The chain employs TRBV9 and TRBJ1-4; TRBD1 matches at 8 bases. Germline lookup yields CDR1 SGDLS and CDR2 YYNGEE. There are 17 residues in the CDR3. V lost 0 bases to trimming and J lost 4 bases; unmatched junction nucleotides: 8. CDR3 sequence reads: CASSVGSGGQGNEKLFF. DNA for the CDR3: TGTGCCAGCAGCGTAGGGAGTGGAGGACAGGGTAATGAAAAACTGTTTTTT.

The rearrangement links TRBV7-2 to TRBJ2-7; TRBD1 agrees at 8 bases. The length of the CDR3 is 16 residues. V shed 5 bases, J shed 3 bases, and the junction held 12 bases outside the gene matches. In germline, CDR1 is SGHTA, CDR2 FQGNSA. CDR3 loop: CASSTRTGKGFYEQYF. In DNA, the CDR3 is TGTGCCAGCAGCACCCGGACAGGGAAGGGCTTCTACGAGCAGTACTTC. Together with reference TRBV7-2 and TRBJ2-7, the CDR3 gives the full variable domain: GAGVSQSPSNKVTEKGKDVELRCDPISGHTALYWYRQSLGQGLEFLIYFQGNSAPDKSGLPSDRFSAERTGGSVSTLTIQRTQQEDSAVYLCASSTRTGKGFYEQYFGPGTRLTVT.

This rearrangement joins TRBV27 to TRBJ2-7, with TRBD1 matching over 7 bases. The CDR3 covers 14 residues. Looked up from germline, CDR1 is MNHEY and CDR2 is SMNVEV (reference sequence). V dropped 5 bases and J dropped 2; count of bases not matched to a gene: 6. This CDR3 reads CASSATGKPYEQYF. DNA for the CDR3: TGTGCCAGCAGTGCGACAGGGAAGCCCTACGAGCAGTACTTC.

The CDR3 protein is CASSLDREETQYF. The CDR3 DNA is TGTGCCAGCAGCTTAGACAGGGAGGAGACCCAGTACTTC. The V gene is TRBV7-8, the J gene TRBJ2-5, with D possibly being TRBD1 (6 bases). CDR3 size: 13 residues. Germline V gives CDR1 SGHVS, CDR2 FQNEAQ. The germline V and J ends were trimmed by 1 base and 5 bases, with 8 bases remaining between them.

This clone was detected many times. The genes are TRBV5-1 and TRBJ1-1; D unresolved. Per the germline V gene, CDR1 is SGHRS and CDR2 is YFSETQ. This CDR3 comprises 14 residues. Trimming took off 0 bases at V and 5 bases at J, with 11 bases between the two ends. CDR3 coding DNA: TGCGCCAGCAGCTTGGTTGACGGGAGGACTGAAGCTTTCTTT. As protein: CASSLVDGRTEAFF.